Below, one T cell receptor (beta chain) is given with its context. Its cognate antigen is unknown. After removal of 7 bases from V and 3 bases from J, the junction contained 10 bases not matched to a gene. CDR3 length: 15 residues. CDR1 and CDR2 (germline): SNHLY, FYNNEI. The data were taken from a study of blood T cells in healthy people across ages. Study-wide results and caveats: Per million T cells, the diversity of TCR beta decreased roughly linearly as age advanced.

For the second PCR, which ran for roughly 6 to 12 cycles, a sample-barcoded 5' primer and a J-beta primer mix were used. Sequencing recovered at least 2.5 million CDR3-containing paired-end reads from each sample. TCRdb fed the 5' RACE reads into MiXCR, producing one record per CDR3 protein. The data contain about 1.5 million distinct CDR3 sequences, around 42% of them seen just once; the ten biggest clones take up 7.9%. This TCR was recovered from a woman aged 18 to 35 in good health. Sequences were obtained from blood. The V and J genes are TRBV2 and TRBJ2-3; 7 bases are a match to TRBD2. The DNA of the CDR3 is TGTGCCAGCATATCCGAGCGGGGTAGGACAGATACGCAGTATTTT. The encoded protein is CASISERGRTDTQYF.